This TCR beta chain was sequenced during a study of shared clonotypes between healthy human individuals. Study summary: A couple of women and a few men aged 18 to 49 made up the donors.

Here immunoSEQ multiplex PCR was the method, and the copy in TCRdb shows in-frame clones only, minus some. The sample lists just over 2,000,000 clones; 95% were seen once. The CDR3 runs 13 residues. The germline V and J ends were trimmed by 2 bases and 3 bases, with 8 bases remaining between them. Germline assignment: CDR1 SGHRS and CDR2 YFSETQ. Investigators divided CD4+ cells into CD45RA+ naive and CD45RA-negative memory subsets. The rearrangement uses TRBV5-1 and TRBJ1-2, with D unclear. Sequenced input: naive CD4+ T cells sorted from blood. Subset noted: CD45RA+ positively selected. This receptor was identified in a young man in good health. CDR3 sequence (DNA): TGCGCCAGCAGCTTTGGCACGGACTATGGCTACACCTTC. It is translated as CASSFGTDYGYTF.